This T cell receptor beta chain stems from a study of regulatory T cells in long-lasting Graves disease (dated by TCRdb to 2020 to 2022). The study in broad terms: Newly diagnosed Graves' disease patients had taken antithyroid drugs for less than 3 months. This study used TCR sequencing and RNA sequencing of peripheral blood to compare persistent Graves' disease patients against newly diagnosed Graves' disease patients. The study was registered as a clinical trial and conducted in China. A total of around 35 samples underwent TCR sequencing, from about 13 patients with persistent Graves' disease and approximately 20 patients with newly diagnosed Graves' disease.

Preparation of the library involved multiplex PCR. Sequencing was performed on an Illumina HiSeq 4000. To build TCR beta libraries, CDR3 regions were amplified by Arm-PCR using iRepertoire HTBI primers. Gel purification was performed on PCR products prior to sequencing. Per the source publication's procedure: Across samples, 60 to 80 TRBV and approximately 15 TRBJ segments were identified and used for gene usage analysis of CDR3 amino acid clonotypes. Filtered high-quality paired reads were merged into contigs using COPE and FqMerger. BLAST was used to align contigs to IMGT TRBV, TRBD and TRBJ reference genes, with CDR3 defined following IMGT. Highly expanded clones were defined as clonotypes with a frequency above 0.1%. Shannon entropy was used to measure repertoire diversity, and the Gini coefficient was used to measure V-J evenness. Clonotypes shared by more than one individual were considered public. TCRdb handled the public reads itself, with Q25 trimming in fastp and clone calling in MiXCR, and kept productive beta chains. One record per CDR3 amino acid sequence lists the most common genes and DNA. TCRdb's processing, not the authors', yielded these V and J calls. This sample has more than 450,000 distinct CDR3 sequences in its table, and around 13% of those were observed once. The top ten clonotypes cover around 9.3% of the sample.

Points the paper makes about the study in general: Sequencing and analysis were restricted to the TCR beta chain. TRBV28, TRBJ1-2 and TRBJ2-5 were preferentially used in persistent disease, while TRBV20-1 and TRBJ2-1 were favored in newly diagnosed disease. As a limitation, the authors acknowledged that the small sample size may reduce accuracy. The study examined only peripheral blood because the primary lesion, thyroid tissue, could not be accessed. Compared with newly diagnosed patients, persistent Graves' disease patients had lower TCR Shannon entropy and fewer highly expanded clones, which suggests clonal expansion. Patients with persistent disease shared more public clonotypes (over 2,500) than newly diagnosed patients did (about 970).

Taken from the germline V gene, the CDR1 and CDR2 loops are SGHTA and FQGNSA. Trimming takes 4 bases from V and 3 bases from J, and the germline ends sit 7 bases apart. The CDR3 starts with the cysteine, ends with the phenylalanine, and has 13 residues. Here the CDR3 DNA is all that survives: 39 bases in frame from base 1. What this sample's time point label stands for: newly diagnosed GD, antithyroid drugs for less than 3 months. For both TCR sequencing and RNA sequencing, RNA was extracted from PBMCs using TRIzol. The diagnosis of Graves' disease was made according to American Thyroid Association guidelines. Recruitment of patients was carried out at an endocrinology department in Xi'an, China. Each patient gave approximately 8.8 milliliters of peripheral blood, collected in an EDTA anticoagulant tube. Ficoll Paque Plus density gradient separation was used to isolate PBMCs, and no further T cell sorting was done. RNA quality was checked with an Agilent 2100 Bioanalyzer and agarose gel, and concentration with a NanoDrop 2000.

This clonotype was observed at least ten times. Its antigen target is currently unknown. Nothing much larger sits one base from this clone, and base qualities are not available. Separately, the same data were catalogued under a study of T cells in Graves' hyperthyroidism and ophthalmopathy. The second study's paper adds: Stable Graves' hyperthyroidism was defined as the absence of progression to ophthalmopathy over 18 months of follow-up. Hyperthyroidism patients were aged 18 to 65 years and newly diagnosed, with disease duration of less than 2 months. The study excluded patients with uncontrolled infections, other autoimmune diseases, pregnancy or lactation. Diagnoses were established on the basis of clinical symptoms, serum thyroxine and TRAb, thyroid ultrasound, and orbital computed tomography. For the first round of RT-PCR on the TCR CDR3, the HTBI primer set was used together with the Qiagen OneStep RT-PCR kit. Most expanded thyroid clonotypes (frequency above 0.001) were also detected in blood, a finding suggesting that blood repertoires may reflect thyroid immune responses. Ophthalmopathy was separated from stable hyperthyroidism by a 13 V-J signature model, with roughly 88% sensitivity and approximately 81% specificity obtained in cross-validation and 80%/75% obtained in testing. In validation, progression to ophthalmopathy was predicted by the model with 70.59% sensitivity and roughly 76% specificity, a median of roughly six months before onset. To identify TCR V-J signatures that set the groups apart, the researchers used a discovery cohort of about a hundred patients, made up of about 44 with Graves' ophthalmopathy and about 60 with stable Graves' hyperthyroidism. Prospective prediction of ophthalmopathy was tested in an independent validation cohort consisting of 18 hyperthyroidism patients and some 15 patients who later progressed to ophthalmopathy. The 75 to 100 discovery patients were divided at random into training and test sets in a 7:3 ratio. Thyroid tissue and blood T-cell repertoires from about six Graves' hyperthyroidism patients were also compared in the study. After sampling, hyperthyroidism patients received methimazole starting at 30 mg daily, and ophthalmopathy patients received high-dose intravenous methylprednisolone. A second multiplex PCR round built the libraries, followed by size selection and purification. Paired-end sequencing of the libraries was performed with 100 bp reads on an Illumina HiSeq2000. SOAPnuke was used to process the raw data, with reads discarded if the reads contained adapters or uncalled bases, had a mean Phred below 15, or lacked an exact constant-primer or identifier match. COPE v1.2.5 was used to merge high-quality paired reads, and clonotypes were defined as unique nucleotide sequences. MiTCR v1.1 was used to align the clonotypes against IMGT TRBV, TRBD and TRBJ reference segments. Only V-J combinations with frequency above 0.0001, covering about 99% of repertoires, were analysed. A TCS score was defined as the ratio between F50 (clonal expansion) and ExV (chaos), using BLOSUM62-based TCRdist between CDR3 peptides within each V-J. Welch's t-statistics and random forest reduced fewer than 600 V-J features to about 12, which were used in a naive Bayes classifier (R e1071). No statistical method was used to fix the sample size in advance, and group allocation was not hidden from the investigators. According to the paper, TCR Vbeta CDR3 sequencing was carried out on 120 to 150 peripheral blood samples, which came from 40 to 45 ophthalmopathy, approximately 78 hyperthyroidism and roughly 17 progressor patients.

Specimen: peripheral blood mononuclear cells (PBMCs), collected at new diagnosis, from a patient treated with antithyroid drugs. The receptor was isolated from a woman between 25 and 40 years old with Graves disease. Donor details come from another sample of the same person, matched by shared clones. The rearranged segments are TRBV7-2 and TRBJ1-3; the D gene assignment is ambiguous. The sequenced DNA: TGTGCCAGCAGCTCCCGGGGTGGAAACACCATATATTTT. This gives the protein CASSSRGGNTIYF.